This T cell receptor (beta chain) originates from a study of blood T cell repertoires in COVID-19. Some clones are missing from TCRdb's copy, which holds only in-frame ones; the method was immunoSEQ multiplex PCR. The data hold some 150,000 clones, with 75% to 85% observed a single time. The CDR3 length is 14 residues. From germline, CDR1 is MNHNY and CDR2 SVGAGI (reference sequence). J was trimmed by 4 bases and V by 2 bases; bases with no gene match: 2. This TCR came from a man between 60 and 75 years old with active or convalescent COVID-19. Sequencing was carried out using peripheral blood. The rearrangement joins TRBV6-6 to TRBJ2-1, with 7 positions matching TRBD1. The CDR3, as DNA: TGTGCCAGCAGTTACGGGGGACAGTACAATGAGCAGTTCTTC. This encodes CASSYGGQYNEQFF.